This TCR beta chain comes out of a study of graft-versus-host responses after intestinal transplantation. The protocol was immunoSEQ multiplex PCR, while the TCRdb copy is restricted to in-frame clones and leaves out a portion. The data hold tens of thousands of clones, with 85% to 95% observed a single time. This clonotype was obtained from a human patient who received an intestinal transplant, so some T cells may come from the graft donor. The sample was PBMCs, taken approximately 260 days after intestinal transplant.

The CDR3, as DNA: TGCGCCAGCAGCCTGGACAGGGCAACTGGAAACACCATATATTTT. This gives the protein CASSLDRATGNTIYF. The rearrangement links TRBV4-1 to TRBJ1-3; TRBD1 matches 8 bases. The CDR3 contains 15 residues. J was trimmed by 2 bases and V by 4 bases; bases with no gene match: 4. Germline CDR1 reads MGHRA; CDR2 reads YSYEKL.